Reported below is one T cell receptor beta chain. Its target is unknown. J lost 4 bases, V lost 1 base, and 4 bases had no gene match. The CDR3 spans 15 residues. TCRdb re-called the PCR reads with MiXCR. The sample shows 4,000 to 6,000 clones, approximately 29% of them seen only once. This record comes from a study of metastatic and nonmetastatic thyroid tumors. Study details: A comparison of repertoires was made across blood and tumor or nodule tissue from malignant and benign thyroid patients. Study-level results: Malignant thyroid tumors reportedly had TCR beta diversity that was significantly higher than in benign nodules, in blood and tumor.

Prior to thyroid surgery, none of the patients had received any treatment. V usage is TRBV12-3 or TRBV12-4 and J usage is TRBJ2-1; TRBD2 matches at 7 bases. The source is a female donor with papillary thyroid cancer or a benign thyroid nodule (not recorded which). Some clones in this sample may be carry-over from other donors' samples. The sample comprised adjacent normal tissue. The CDR3 DNA is TGTGCCAGCAGTTTAGAGGCTAGCGGTTACAATGAGCAGTTCTTC. This encodes CASSLEASGYNEQFF.